This T cell receptor (beta chain) appears in the sequencing data of a study of blood T cell repertoires in COVID-19. Study-level background: The origin of the acute and convalescent COVID-19 samples was the United States, Italy and Spain. PBMCs, B-cell-depleted T cells, or T cells provided the cDNA or gDNA that made up the material.

Profiling relied on immunoSEQ multiplex PCR, and the TCRdb table lists in-frame clones only, not all of them. The sample lists about 170,000 clones, 74% occurring once. The receptor's source is a woman aged 80 or over with acute or convalescent COVID-19. Sequenced: peripheral blood.

CDR3 nucleotides: TGTGCCAGCAGCTTATGGGACACGGGGGCTAGCGGGAGGAAAACCAATGAGCAGTTCTTC. Translation gives CASSLWDTGASGRKTNEQFF. The chain has TRBV7-3 and TRBJ2-1; TRBD2 agrees at 11 bases. The CDR3 is 20 residues long. Germline CDR1 is SGHTA and CDR2 is FQGTGA. The junction had 18 bases not matched to a gene; V was cut back by 2 bases and J by 6 bases.